What follows are 5 T cell receptor beta chains derived from one specimen sequenced in a study. TCRdb called the RT-PCR reads again in MiXCR, with one record for every CDR3 protein. The sample lists about 680,000 distinct CDR3 sequences; around 14% were seen once. Specimen: memory CD4+ T cells from blood. These receptor sequences come from a female donor in good health, serving as a healthy control.

This clonotype was seen a few times. The chain employs TRBV5-1 and TRBJ2-7, with D hard to call. The CDR3 is 14 residues long. Trimming left V 0 bases short and J 2 bases short, with 9 bases between. The germline CDR1 and CDR2 sequences are SGHRS and YFSETQ. In DNA, the CDR3 is TGCGCCAGCAGCTTGGCCGATCTACCCTACGAGCAGTACTTC. Amino acid sequence: CASSLADLPYEQYF.

The chain is built from TRBV29-1 and TRBJ2-5, with 7 positions matching TRBD2. The CDR3 extends over 15 amino acids. In germline, CDR1 is SQVTM, CDR2 ANQGSEA. With 4 bases clipped from V and 2 bases from J, the junction kept 10 bases outside the gene matches. The CDR3 protein is CSVAGAGDMQETQYF. In nucleotides, the CDR3 is TGCAGCGTTGCAGGTGCGGGAGATATGCAAGAGACCCAGTACTTC.

This chain's CDR3 is CASSSGGGSGNTIYF. Here the CDR3 DNA reads TGTGCCAGCAGCTCCGGCGGGGGGAGCGGAAACACCATATATTTT. The chain couples TRBV7-6 to TRBJ1-3; a weak D match, TRBD1 (5 bases). The CDR3 spans 15 residues. Germline-derived CDR1 and CDR2 are SGHVS and FNYEAQ. Between the trimmed V and J ends, which lost 4 bases and 4 bases, there was a span of 14 bases.

V gene TRBV5-1 combines with J gene TRBJ2-7, with 8 bases matching TRBD1. The V gene end was trimmed by 4 bases and the J gene end by 4 bases; junction bases not matched to a gene: 10. Germline V lookup: CDR1 SGHRS, CDR2 YFSETQ. This CDR3 has 15 residues. CDR3 amino acids: CASSPWTGNLYEQYF. The CDR3 DNA follows: TGCGCCAGCAGCCCTTGGACAGGGAATTTGTACGAGCAGTACTTC.

This clonotype turned up a few times. This rearrangement joins TRBV20-1 to TRBJ2-5, with D perhaps matching TRBD2 (6 bases). Germline-derived CDR1 and CDR2 are DFQATT and SNEGSKA (reference sequence). Trimming removed 1 base at V and 4 bases at J, with 16 bases between. The CDR3 loop spans 15 amino acids. CDR3 in DNA: TGCAGTGCTAGAGGGGGAGGTGGGCTTACAGAGACCCAGTACTTC. It yields the protein CSARGGGGLTETQYF.